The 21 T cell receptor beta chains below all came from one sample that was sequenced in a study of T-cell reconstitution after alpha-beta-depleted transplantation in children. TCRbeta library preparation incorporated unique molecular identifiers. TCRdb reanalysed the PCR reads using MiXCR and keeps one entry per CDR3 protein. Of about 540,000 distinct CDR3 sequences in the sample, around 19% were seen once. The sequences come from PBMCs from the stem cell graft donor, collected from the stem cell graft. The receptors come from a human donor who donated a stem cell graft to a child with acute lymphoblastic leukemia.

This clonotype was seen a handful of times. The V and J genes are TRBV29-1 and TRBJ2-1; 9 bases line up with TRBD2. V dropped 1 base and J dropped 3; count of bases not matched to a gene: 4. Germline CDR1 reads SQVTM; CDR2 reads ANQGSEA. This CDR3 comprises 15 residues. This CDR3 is CSVEGGRANYNEQFF. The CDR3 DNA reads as TGCAGCGTTGAAGGCGGGAGGGCCAACTACAATGAGCAGTTCTTC.

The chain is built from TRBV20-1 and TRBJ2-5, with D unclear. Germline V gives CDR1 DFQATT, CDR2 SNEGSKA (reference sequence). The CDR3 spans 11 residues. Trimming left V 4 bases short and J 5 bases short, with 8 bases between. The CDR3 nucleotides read TGCAGTGCTAAGCTCGGGGAGACCCAGTACTTC. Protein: CSAKLGETQYF.

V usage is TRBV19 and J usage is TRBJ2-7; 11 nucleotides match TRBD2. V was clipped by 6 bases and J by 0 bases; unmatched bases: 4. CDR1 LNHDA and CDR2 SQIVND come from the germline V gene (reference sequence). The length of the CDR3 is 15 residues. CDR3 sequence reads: CASRTTSGVSYEQYF. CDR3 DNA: TGTGCCAGTAGGACGACTAGCGGGGTCTCCTACGAGCAGTACTTC.

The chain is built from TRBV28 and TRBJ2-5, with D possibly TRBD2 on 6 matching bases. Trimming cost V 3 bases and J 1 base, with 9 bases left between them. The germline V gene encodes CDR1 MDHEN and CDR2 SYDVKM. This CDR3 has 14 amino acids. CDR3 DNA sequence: TGTGCCAGCAGTTTTCCGGGAGTCCAAGAGACCCAGTACTTC. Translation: CASSFPGVQETQYF.

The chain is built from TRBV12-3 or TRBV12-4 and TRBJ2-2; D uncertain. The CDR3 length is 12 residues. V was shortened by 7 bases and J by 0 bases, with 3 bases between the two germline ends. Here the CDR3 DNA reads TGTGCCAGCAAAACGAACACCGGGGAGCTGTTTTTT. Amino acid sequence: CASKTNTGELFF.

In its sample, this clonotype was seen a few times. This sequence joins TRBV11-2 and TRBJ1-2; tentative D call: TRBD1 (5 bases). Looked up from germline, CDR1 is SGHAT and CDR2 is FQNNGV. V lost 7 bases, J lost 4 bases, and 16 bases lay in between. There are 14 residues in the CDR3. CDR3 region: CASTSPQGIYGYTF. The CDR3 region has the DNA TGTGCCAGCACCTCCCCCCAGGGTATCTATGGCTACACCTTC.

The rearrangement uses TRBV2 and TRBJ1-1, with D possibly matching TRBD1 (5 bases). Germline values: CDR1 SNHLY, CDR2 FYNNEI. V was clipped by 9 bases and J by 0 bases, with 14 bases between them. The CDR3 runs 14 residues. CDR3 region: CARWGTGLNTEAFF. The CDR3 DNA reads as TGTGCCAGATGGGGAACAGGCTTGAACACTGAAGCTTTCTTT.

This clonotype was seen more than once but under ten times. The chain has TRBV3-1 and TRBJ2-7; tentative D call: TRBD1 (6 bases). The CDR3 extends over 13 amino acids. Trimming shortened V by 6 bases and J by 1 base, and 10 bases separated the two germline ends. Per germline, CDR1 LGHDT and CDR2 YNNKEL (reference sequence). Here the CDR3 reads CASSGTLSYEQYF. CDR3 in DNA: TGTGCCAGCAGTGGGACATTGTCCTACGAGCAGTACTTC.

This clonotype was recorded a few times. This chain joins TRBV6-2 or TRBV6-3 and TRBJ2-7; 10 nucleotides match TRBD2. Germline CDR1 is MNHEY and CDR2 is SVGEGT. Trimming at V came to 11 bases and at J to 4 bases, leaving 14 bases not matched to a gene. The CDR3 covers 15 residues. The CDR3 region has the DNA TGTGCCCGCCGACTCCGGACTAGCGGCTATTACGAGCAGTACTTC. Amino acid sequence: CARRLRTSGYYEQYF.

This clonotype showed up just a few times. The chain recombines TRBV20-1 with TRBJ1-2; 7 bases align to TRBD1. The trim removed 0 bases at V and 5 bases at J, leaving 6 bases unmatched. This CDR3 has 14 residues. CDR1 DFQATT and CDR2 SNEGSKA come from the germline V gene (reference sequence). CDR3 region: CSARDPGTEYGYTF. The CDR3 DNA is TGCAGTGCTAGAGATCCCGGGACAGAGTATGGCTACACCTTC.

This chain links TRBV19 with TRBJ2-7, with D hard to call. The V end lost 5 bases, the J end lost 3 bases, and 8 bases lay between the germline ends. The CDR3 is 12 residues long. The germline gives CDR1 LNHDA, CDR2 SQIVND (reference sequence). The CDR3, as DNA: TGTGCCAGTAGTCCAGGAAACTACGAGCAGTACTTC. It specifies CASSPGNYEQYF. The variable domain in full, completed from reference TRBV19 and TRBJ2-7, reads DGGITQSPKYLFRKEGQNVTLSCEQNLNHDAMYWYRQDPGQGLRLIYYSQIVNDFQKGDIAEGYSVSREKKESFPLTVTSAQKNPTAFYLCASSPGNYEQYFGPGTRLTVT.

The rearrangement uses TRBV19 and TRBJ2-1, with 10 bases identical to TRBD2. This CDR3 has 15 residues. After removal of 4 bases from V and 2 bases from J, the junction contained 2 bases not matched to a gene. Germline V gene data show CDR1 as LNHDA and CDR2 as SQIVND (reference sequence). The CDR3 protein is CASSKREGPYNEQFF. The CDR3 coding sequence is TGTGCCAGTAGTAAGCGGGAGGGCCCCTACAATGAGCAGTTCTTC.

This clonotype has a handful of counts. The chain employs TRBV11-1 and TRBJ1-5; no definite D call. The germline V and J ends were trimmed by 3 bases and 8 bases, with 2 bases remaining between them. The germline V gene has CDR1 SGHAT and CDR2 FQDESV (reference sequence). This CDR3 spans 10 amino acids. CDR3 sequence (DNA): TGTGCCAGCAGCTTTAAGCCCCAGCATTTT. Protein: CASSFKPQHF.

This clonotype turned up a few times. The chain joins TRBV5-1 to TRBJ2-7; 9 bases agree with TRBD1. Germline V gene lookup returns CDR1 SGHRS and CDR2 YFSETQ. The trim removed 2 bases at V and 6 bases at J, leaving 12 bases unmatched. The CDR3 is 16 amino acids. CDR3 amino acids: CASSFGPGQGSGEQYF. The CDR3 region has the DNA TGCGCCAGCAGCTTTGGGCCGGGACAGGGATCAGGCGAGCAGTACTTC. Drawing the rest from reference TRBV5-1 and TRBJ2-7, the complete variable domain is KAGVTQTPRYLIKTRGQQVTLSCSPISGHRSVSWYQQTPGQGLQFLFEYFSETQRNKGNFPGRFSGRQFSNSRSEMNVSTLELGDSALYLCASSFGPGQGSGEQYFGPGTRLTVT.

The CDR3 nucleotides read TGCGCCAGCAGCCCATGGACTAGCGGGAGCATAAGGGAGCTGTTTTTT. This encodes CASSPWTSGSIRELFF. V is TRBV5-1 and J is TRBJ2-2; TRBD2 matches 13 bases. Germline V gene lookup returns CDR1 SGHRS and CDR2 YFSETQ. V was pared by 4 bases and J by 9 bases, with 9 bases of the junction left unmatched. The CDR3 sequence is 16 residues long.

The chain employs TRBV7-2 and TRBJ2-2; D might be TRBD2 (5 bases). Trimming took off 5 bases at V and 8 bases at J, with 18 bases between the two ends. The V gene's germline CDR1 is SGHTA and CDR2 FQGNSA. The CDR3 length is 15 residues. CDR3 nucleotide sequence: TGTGCCAGCAGCCCAGCGGACTGGGTTGCTGGGGAGCTGTTTTTT. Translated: CASSPADWVAGELFF.

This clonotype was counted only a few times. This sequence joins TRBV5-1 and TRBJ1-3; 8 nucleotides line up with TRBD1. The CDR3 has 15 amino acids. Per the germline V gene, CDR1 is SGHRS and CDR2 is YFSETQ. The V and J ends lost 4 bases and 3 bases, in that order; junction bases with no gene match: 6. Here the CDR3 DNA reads TGCGCCAGCAGCCCGTACGGACAGGGTGGAAACACCATATATTTT. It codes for CASSPYGQGGNTIYF.

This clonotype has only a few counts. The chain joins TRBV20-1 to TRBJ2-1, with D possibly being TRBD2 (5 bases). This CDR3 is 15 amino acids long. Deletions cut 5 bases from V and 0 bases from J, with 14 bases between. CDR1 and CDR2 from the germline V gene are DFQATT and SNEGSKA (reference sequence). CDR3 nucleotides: TGCAGTGCTGTAGATGGACTGGGCTCCTACAATGAGCAGTTCTTC. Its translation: CSAVDGLGSYNEQFF.

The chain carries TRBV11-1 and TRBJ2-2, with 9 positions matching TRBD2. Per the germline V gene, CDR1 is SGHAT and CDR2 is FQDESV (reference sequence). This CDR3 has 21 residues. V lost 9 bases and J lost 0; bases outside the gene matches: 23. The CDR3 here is CASGTDMRLAGPWANTGELFF. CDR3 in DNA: TGTGCCAGTGGAACGGATATGCGGCTAGCGGGACCCTGGGCGAACACCGGGGAGCTGTTTTTT.

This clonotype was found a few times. In nucleotides, the CDR3 is TGTGCCAGCACCCCCGGTGGGGGTGGGGTAACCTACGAGCAGTACTTC. As protein: CASTPGGGGVTYEQYF. The chain recombines TRBV6-1 with TRBJ2-7; either TRBD1 or TRBD2 may fit D (5 bases each). V was pared by 7 bases and J by 2 bases, with 21 bases between. CDR1 MNHNS and CDR2 SASEGT come from the germline V gene. The CDR3 extends over 16 amino acids.

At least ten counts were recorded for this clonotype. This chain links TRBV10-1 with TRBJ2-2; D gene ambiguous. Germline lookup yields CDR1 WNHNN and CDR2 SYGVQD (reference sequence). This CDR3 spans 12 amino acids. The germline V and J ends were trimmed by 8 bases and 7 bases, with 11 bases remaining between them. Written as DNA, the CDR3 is TGCGCCAGCTCAAAAAGGGACGGGGAGCTGTTTTTT. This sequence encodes CASSKRDGELFF.